This T cell receptor (beta chain) was captured in a study of blood T cells in healthy people across ages. Whole-study context: There was about one barcoded beta molecule captured by template switching per two T cells.

Trimming cost V 1 base and J 7 bases, with 15 bases left between them. CDR3 length: 15 residues. Germline CDR1 is SGHRS and CDR2 is YFSETQ. Then a second PCR, running roughly 7 to 11 cycles, was carried out with a sample-barcoded 5' primer and a J-beta primer mix. TCRdb reprocessed the 5' RACE reads with MiXCR, giving one entry per CDR3 protein. The sample has around 990,000 distinct CDR3 sequences, roughly two fifths seen once. General study results and limits: PBMCs that were unsorted prevented a conclusive naive versus antigen-experienced comparison. Measured against age, TCR beta diversity per million T cells decreased in a roughly linear manner.

Comments on this clonotype: Its antigen is not identified.

The rearrangement links TRBV5-1 to TRBJ1-5; D gene unclear. The sequence came from a young man in good health. The specimen sequenced was blood. For the CDR3, the DNA is TGCGCCAGCAGCTTGAGAAGTGGGGTAGAGCAGCCCCAGCATTTT. It specifies CASSLRSGVEQPQHF.